Below are 4 T cell receptor beta chains sequenced from a single sample in a study of T-cell reconstitution after alpha-beta-depleted transplantation in children. Molecular barcoding with unique molecular identifiers was used for the TCRbeta library. TCRdb analysed the PCR reads with MiXCR anew, one entry per CDR3 protein. Of about 200,000 distinct CDR3 sequences in the sample, approximately 6.9% are singletons; the top ten hold more than 5.5%. This material consisted of PBMCs, taken before TCRalphabeta/CD19-depleted stem cell transplant. These receptors all come from a boy aged 2 to 10 with acute lymphoblastic leukemia, due to receive a stem cell transplant.

This clonotype was observed at least ten times. The chain employs TRBV29-1 and TRBJ2-2; 9 nucleotides line up with TRBD1. Looked up from germline, CDR1 is SQVTM and CDR2 is ANQGSEA. V dropped 5 bases and J dropped 7; count of bases not matched to a gene: 11. The CDR3 spans 15 residues. The CDR3 DNA reads TGCAGCGTTTATACCGGGACAGGGAGGAACGGGGAGCTGTTTTTT. It is translated as CSVYTGTGRNGELFF.

The J gene is TRBJ1-1, the V gene TRBV12-3 or TRBV12-4; D is unresolved. V gave up 5 bases and J gave up 0 bases, with 13 bases separating them. CDR3 length equals 15 residues. As DNA, the CDR3 is TGTGCCAGCAGTCCGCCTGGAGTCATGAACACTGAAGCTTTCTTT. Its protein is CASSPPGVMNTEAFF.

The J gene is TRBJ2-3, the V gene TRBV5-1; TRBD2 matches at 11 bases. CDR3 size: 16 residues. The germline V gene has CDR1 SGHRS and CDR2 YFSETQ. With 3 bases clipped from V and 2 bases from J, the junction kept 5 bases outside the gene matches. CDR3 region: CASSSLSGGATDTQYF. The CDR3 DNA reads TGCGCCAGCAGCTCTCTTAGCGGGGGGGCCACAGATACGCAGTATTTT.

This rearrangement joins TRBV7-9 to TRBJ2-7; D gene ambiguous. Trimming cost V 5 bases and J 2 bases, with 7 bases left between them. Germline CDR1 reads SEHNR; CDR2 reads FQNEAQ (reference sequence). This CDR3 comprises 12 residues. DNA of the CDR3: TGTGCCAGCAGCGGGGTGCCCTACGAGCAGTACTTC. Its translation: CASSGVPYEQYF.